The next 30 T cell receptor beta chains were all read from a single sample in a study of beta chain features in type 1 diabetes. The study reverse transcribed the entire isolated RNA, so it sequenced expressed TCRB transcripts. The assay was immunoSEQ multiplex PCR, and TCRdb's table has in-frame clones only and misses some. Here the sample spans over 700,000 clones, roughly a sixth being singletons. The source material was naive CD4+ T cells from blood. These receptors originate from a woman younger than 30 in good health.

This clone was seen a few times. V usage is TRBV19 and J usage is TRBJ2-7; TRBD1 aligns across 10 bases. V was pared by 5 bases and J by 3 bases, with 7 bases of the junction left unmatched. This CDR3 comprises 15 residues. Germline CDR1 LNHDA, CDR2 SQIVND (reference sequence). CDR3 sequence: CASSEPGQGFYEQYF. CDR3 bases: TGTGCCAGTAGTGAGCCGGGACAGGGGTTCTACGAGCAGTACTTC.

This chain links TRBV6-4 with TRBJ1-1; 10 bases map to TRBD1. Per the germline V gene, CDR1 is MRHNA and CDR2 is SNTAGT. V was pared by 4 bases and J by 3 bases, with 8 bases of the junction left unmatched. The CDR3 has 16 amino acids. The CDR3 nucleotides read TGTGCCAGCAGTGCTAAAAGACAGGGGGCGGACACTGAAGCTTTCTTT. Residues: CASSAKRQGADTEAFF.

Only a few counts were recorded for this clone. V and J are TRBV4-2 and TRBJ1-5; 7 nucleotides align to TRBD1. J gave up 4 bases and V 3 bases, and 9 bases lay outside the gene matches. Germline CDR1 is LGHNA and CDR2 is YNFKEQ. The CDR3 is 16 residues long. CDR3 loop: CASSQNGDRDNQPQHF. Here the CDR3 DNA reads TGTGCCAGCAGCCAGAACGGCGACAGGGATAATCAGCCCCAGCATTTT.

This clone has just a few counts. The chain employs TRBV11-2 and TRBJ2-7; D might be TRBD1 (5 bases). There are 14 residues in the CDR3. Germline V gene data show CDR1 as SGHAT and CDR2 as FQNNGV. The V end was cut by 1 base, the J end by 6 bases, with 13 bases between. CDR3 residues: CASSLALGRGEQYF. Here the CDR3 DNA reads TGTGCCAGCAGCTTAGCTTTGGGTAGGGGCGAGCAGTACTTC. The variable domain in full, with the rest retrieved from reference TRBV11-2 and TRBJ2-7, is EAGVAQSPRYKIIEKRQSVAFWCNPISGHATLYWYQQILGQGPKLLIQFQNNGVVDDSQLPKDRFSAERLKGVDSTLKIQPAKLEDSAVYLCASSLALGRGEQYFGPGTRLTVT.

There are a few counts of this clone. The rearrangement uses TRBV7-3 and TRBJ2-3; TRBD2 matches 8 bases. Germline CDR1 reads SGHTA; CDR2 reads FQGTGA. The CDR3 extends over 15 amino acids. V shed 5 bases, J shed 1 base, and the junction held 5 bases outside the gene matches. Written as DNA, the CDR3 is TGTGCCAGCAGCCTGCGGGAGGCCCGCACAGATACGCAGTATTTT. The encoded protein is CASSLREARTDTQYF.

V usage is TRBV10-3 and J usage is TRBJ2-7; D possibly corresponds to TRBD1 (5 bases). Trimming took 4 bases from V and 7 from J, leaving 23 bases between them. The CDR3 is 16 amino acids. Germline CDR1 ENHRY, CDR2 SYGVKD. CDR3 residues: CAISGPSQGLIQEQYF. In nucleotides, the CDR3 is TGTGCCATCAGTGGACCTTCGCAGGGCCTAATACAGGAGCAGTACTTC.

This clone was found a few times. V gene TRBV6-6 combines with J gene TRBJ2-1, with a possible D match to TRBD1 (5 bases). Germline CDR1 is MNHNY and CDR2 is SVGAGI (reference sequence). The V and J ends lost 10 bases and 6 bases respectively, with 19 bases between them. The CDR3 has 14 amino acids. CDR3 region: CANKGFLGPNEQFF. The CDR3 nucleotides are TGTGCCAACAAAGGGTTTTTGGGGCCCAATGAGCAGTTCTTC.

The V gene is TRBV19, the J gene TRBJ2-3; 10 bases are a match to TRBD2. Germline CDR1 LNHDA, CDR2 SQIVND (reference sequence). V dropped 7 bases and J dropped 3; count of bases not matched to a gene: 7. CDR3 length: 15 amino acids. CDR3 residues: CASTPMGLATDTQYF. The CDR3 DNA follows: TGTGCCAGTACCCCCATGGGACTAGCGACAGATACGCAGTATTTT.

The table lists this clone with a few counts. The chain recombines TRBV7-8 with TRBJ2-7, with D uncertain. CDR3 length equals 13 residues. The V and J ends lost 1 base and 0 bases respectively, with 4 bases between them. Germline CDR1 reads SGHVS; CDR2 reads FQNEAQ. This CDR3 is CASSLVISYEQYF. DNA of the CDR3: TGTGCCAGCAGCTTAGTGATCTCCTACGAGCAGTACTTC.

The chain employs TRBV28 and TRBJ1-5; the D is unclear. The CDR3 sequence is 17 residues long. Trimming stripped 5 bases from V and 1 base from J, with 18 bases between. CDR1 is MDHEN, CDR2 SYDVKM, per germline. The CDR3 region has the DNA TGTGCCAGCAGTCCTGTTGGTACGGGGTTGAGCAATCAGCCCCAGCATTTT. This sequence encodes CASSPVGTGLSNQPQHF.

The chain uses TRBV18 and TRBJ2-1; the D gene is possibly TRBD2 (6 bases). V was trimmed by 3 bases and J by 5 bases, leaving 14 bases between them. The germline V gene encodes CDR1 KGHSH and CDR2 LQKENI. The CDR3 runs 15 residues. The CDR3: CASSPWDRGDNEQFF. The CDR3 DNA follows: TGTGCCAGCTCACCTTGGGACCGCGGGGACAATGAGCAGTTCTTC. The variable domain in full, with the rest retrieved from reference TRBV18 and TRBJ2-1, is NAGVMQNPRHLVRRRGQEARLRCSPMKGHSHVYWYRQLPEEGLKFMVYLQKENIIDESGMPKERFSAEFPKEGPSILRIQQVVRGDSAAYFCASSPWDRGDNEQFFGPGTRLTVL.

The rearrangement joins TRBV21-1 to TRBJ2-2; the table calls TRBD1, which could not be checked here. TRBV21-1 is noted as a pseudogene. The CDR3 covers 19 residues. In nucleotides, the CDR3 is TGTGCCAGCAGCAAAGTCAGTGAGTTGAGGCAGGGGGCGACCGGGGAGCTGTTTTTT. It encodes CASSKVSELRQGATGELFF.

Only a few counts were recorded for this clone. The chain employs TRBV15 and TRBJ2-5, with D tentatively TRBD1 or TRBD2 (6 bases each). Trimming pared 5 bases from V and 7 bases from J, leaving 14 bases between. In germline, CDR1 is LNHNV, CDR2 YYDKDF (reference sequence). The CDR3 length is 13 residues. DNA for the CDR3: TGTGCCACCAGCCTAGGGGGGCAGGGGACCCAGTACTTC. Translating it yields CATSLGGQGTQYF.

The chain links TRBV19 to TRBJ2-1, with 10 bases that match TRBD2. Germline trimming cut 6 bases from V and 4 bases from J; bases unmatched to any gene: 3. This CDR3 region has 14 residues. CDR1 and CDR2 (germline): LNHDA, SQIVND (reference sequence). The chain's CDR3 is CASSAGLAYNEQFF. CDR3 nucleotide sequence: TGTGCCAGTAGCGCGGGACTAGCGTACAATGAGCAGTTCTTC.

This clone occurred a few times. This sequence joins TRBV5-6 and TRBJ2-7, with D tentatively TRBD1 (5 bases). Germline V CDR1 and CDR2: SGHDT, YYEEEE. The V end was cut by 0 bases, the J end by 3 bases, with 10 bases between. There are 14 residues in the CDR3. CDR3 nucleotide sequence: TGTGCCAGCAGCTTGGGGCGACAGTACTACGAGCAGTACTTC. Residues: CASSLGRQYYEQYF. The full variable domain, completed using reference TRBV5-6 and TRBJ2-7, is DAGVTQSPTHLIKTRGQQVTLRCSPKSGHDTVSWYQQALGQGPQFIFQYYEEEERQRGNFPDRFSGHQFPNYSSELNVNALLLGDSALYLCASSLGRQYYEQYFGPGTRLTVT.

There are a few counts of this clone. Sequence at one end of the junction differs from germline and may be a read error. The gene calls are TRBV7-2 and TRBJ2-1; D is perhaps TRBD1 (5 bases). Germline V gene data show CDR1 as SGHTA and CDR2 as FQGNSA. This CDR3 is built from 15 residues. The CDR3 loop is CASSLASAGNKEQFF. The CDR3 region has the DNA TGTGCCAGCAGCTTAGCGTCAGCAGGGAACAAGGAGCAGTTCTTC.

Only a few counts were recorded for this clone. V and J are TRBV2 and TRBJ2-1; perhaps TRBD2 as D (6 bases). Germline V lookup: CDR1 SNHLY, CDR2 FYNNEI. The CDR3 is 12 amino acids. V was cut by 6 bases and J by 10 bases, with 13 bases left in between. The CDR3 sequence is CASRPDYAEQFF. CDR3 bases: TGTGCCAGCAGGCCGGACTACGCGGAGCAGTTCTTC.

A few counts support this clone. For the CDR3, the DNA is TGTGCCATCAGTGAGTCTGATGAAAAACTGTTTTTT. Encoded protein: CAISESDEKLFF. The genes are TRBV10-3 and TRBJ1-4, with D uncertain. Trimming shortened V by 0 bases and J by 6 bases, and 2 bases separated the two germline ends. The CDR3 runs to 12 residues. CDR1 and CDR2 (germline): ENHRY, SYGVKD.

This chain links TRBV7-3 with TRBJ2-5; tentatively, D is TRBD2 (6 bases). This CDR3 is built from 15 residues. Trimming removed 4 bases at V and 5 bases at J, with 17 bases between. Germline V gene data show CDR1 as SGHTA and CDR2 as FQGTGA. CDR3 region: CASSWAGTGVETQYF. CDR3 DNA sequence: TGTGCCAGCAGCTGGGCCGGGACTGGGGTGGAGACCCAGTACTTC.

The V and J genes are TRBV7-6 and TRBJ2-5; D is perhaps TRBD2 (7 bases). Germline lookup yields CDR1 SGHVS and CDR2 FNYEAQ. Trimming removed 11 bases at V and 5 bases at J, with 18 bases between. This CDR3 contains 13 residues. CDR3 coding DNA: TGTGCCGGAGGGGGAGGGCCAGGGGAGACCCAGTACTTC. Translation: CAGGGGPGETQYF.

The gene calls are TRBV9 and TRBJ2-5; D may be TRBD1 (5 bases). CDR1 SGDLS and CDR2 YYNGEE come from the germline V gene. V shed 0 bases and J shed 4 bases, with 13 bases lying between them. This CDR3 is 15 amino acids long. The CDR3 nucleotides read TGTGCCAGCAGCGTAGCCCAGGGTAGGGGAGAGACCCAGTACTTC. Amino acid sequence: CASSVAQGRGETQYF. Using reference TRBV9 and TRBJ2-5 for the parts outside the CDR3, the full variable domain is DSGVTQTPKHLITATGQRVTLRCSPRSGDLSVYWYQQSLDQGLQFLIQYYNGEERAKGNILERFSAQQFPDLHSELNLSSLELGDSALYFCASSVAQGRGETQYFGPGTRLLVL.

This rearrangement joins TRBV28 to TRBJ1-2; D is unresolved. The germline gives CDR1 MDHEN, CDR2 SYDVKM. The V end lost 10 bases, the J end lost 1 base, and 7 bases lay between the germline ends. The CDR3 sequence is 11 residues long. The CDR3 nucleotides read TGTGCCACCACTATTAACTATGGCTACACCTTC. The encoded protein is CATTINYGYTF.

This clone occurred a few times. At one of its ends the junction is not consistent with the germline gene, which may arise from a read error. This chain connects TRBV28 to TRBJ2-7; 9 bases align to TRBD1. CDR1 and CDR2 from the germline V gene are MDHEN and SYDVKM. This CDR3 contains 12 residues. Written as DNA, the CDR3 is TGTGGCACCGGGACAGGGTCTTACGGGCAGTACTTC. It is translated as CGTGTGSYGQYF. Full variable domain (rest looked up from reference TRBV28 and TRBJ2-7): DVKVTQSSRYLVKRTGEKVFLECVQDMDHENMFWYRQDPGLGLRLIYFSYDVKMKEKGDIPEGYSVSREKKERFSLILESASTNQTSMYLCGTGTGSYGQYFGPGTRLTVT.

In its sample, this clone was seen a few times. The chain combines TRBV5-1 with TRBJ2-2; D gene uncertain. Germline loops: CDR1 SGHRS, CDR2 YFSETQ. Trimming took 0 bases from V and 3 from J, leaving 6 bases between them. This CDR3 has 14 amino acids. The CDR3 region is CASSLEPYTGELFF. Here the CDR3 DNA reads TGCGCCAGCAGCTTGGAACCGTACACCGGGGAGCTGTTTTTT.

This clone turned up a few times. The rearrangement links TRBV29-1 to TRBJ2-7; D could derive from TRBD1 or TRBD2 (6 bases each). The CDR3 sequence is 14 residues long. From germline, CDR1 is SQVTM and CDR2 ANQGSEA. V lost 7 bases, J lost 3 bases, and 19 bases lay in between. DNA of the CDR3: TGCAGCGCCCGAGGGGGGCAGGAGGGCTACGAGCAGTACTTC. Amino acids: CSARGGQEGYEQYF.

V and J are TRBV4-3 and TRBJ2-2; D is uncertain. V was cut by 1 base and J by 6 bases, with 9 bases left in between. Germline V gives CDR1 LGHNA, CDR2 YSLEER. This CDR3 has 14 amino acids. The CDR3 bases are TGCGCCAGCAGCCAAGTGGTTTGGGCCGGGGAGCTGTTTTTT. Its translation: CASSQVVWAGELFF.

The chain links TRBV15 to TRBJ2-5, with 9 bases identical to TRBD2. The CDR3 totals 18 residues. Germline-derived CDR1 and CDR2 are LNHNV and YYDKDF (reference sequence). V lost 0 bases and J lost 4; bases outside the gene matches: 12. The CDR3 DNA reads as TGTGCCACCAGCAGAGATCTGGCGGGAGGGACACTGGCAGAGACCCAGTACTTC. Its protein is CATSRDLAGGTLAETQYF.

V and J are TRBV19 and TRBJ2-1; 8 nucleotides align to TRBD2. CDR3 size: 16 residues. CDR1 and CDR2 from the germline V gene are LNHDA and SQIVND (reference sequence). The V gene end was trimmed by 5 bases and the J gene end by 7 bases; junction bases not matched to a gene: 13. In DNA, the CDR3 is TGTGCCAGTAGTCCTCCTACCGGGGGGGTACGAAATGAGCAGTTCTTC. The encoded protein is CASSPPTGGVRNEQFF.

The chain employs TRBV4-3 and TRBJ2-5, with 11 bases identical to TRBD2. This CDR3 has 15 residues. With 3 bases clipped from V and 5 bases from J, the junction kept 5 bases outside the gene matches. CDR1 LGHNA and CDR2 YSLEER come from the germline V gene. The CDR3 DNA follows: TGCGCCAGCAGCCATCAGCTAGCGGGAGGTGAGACCCAGTACTTC. Its translation: CASSHQLAGGETQYF.

About this clone: The sample has other DNA sequences that encode this CDR3 too. V gene TRBV5-6 combines with J gene TRBJ1-1, with D uncertain. This CDR3 region has 11 residues. Per germline, CDR1 SGHDT and CDR2 YYEEEE. Trimming removed 0 bases at V and 8 bases at J, with 5 bases between. The CDR3: CASSLGPEAFF. CDR3 DNA sequence: TGTGCCAGCAGCTTGGGCCCAGAAGCTTTCTTT.